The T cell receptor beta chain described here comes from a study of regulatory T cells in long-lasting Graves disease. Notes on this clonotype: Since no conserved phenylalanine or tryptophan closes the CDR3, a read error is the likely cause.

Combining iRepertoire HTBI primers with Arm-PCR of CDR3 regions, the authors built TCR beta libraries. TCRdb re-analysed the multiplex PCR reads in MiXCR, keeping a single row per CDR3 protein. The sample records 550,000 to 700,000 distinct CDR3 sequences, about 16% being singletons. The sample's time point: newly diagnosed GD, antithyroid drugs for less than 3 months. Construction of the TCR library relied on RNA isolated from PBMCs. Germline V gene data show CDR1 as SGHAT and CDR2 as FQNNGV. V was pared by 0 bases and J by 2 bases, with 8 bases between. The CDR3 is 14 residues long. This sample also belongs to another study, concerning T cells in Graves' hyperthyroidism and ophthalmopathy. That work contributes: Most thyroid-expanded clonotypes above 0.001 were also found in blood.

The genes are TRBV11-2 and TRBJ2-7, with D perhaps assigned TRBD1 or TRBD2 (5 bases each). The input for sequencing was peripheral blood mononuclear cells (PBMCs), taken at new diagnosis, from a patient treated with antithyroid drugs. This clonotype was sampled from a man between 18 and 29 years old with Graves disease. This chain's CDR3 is CASSLDPGPYEQYL. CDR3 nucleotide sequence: TGTGCCAGCAGCTTAGACCCGGGACCCTACGAGCAGTACCTC.